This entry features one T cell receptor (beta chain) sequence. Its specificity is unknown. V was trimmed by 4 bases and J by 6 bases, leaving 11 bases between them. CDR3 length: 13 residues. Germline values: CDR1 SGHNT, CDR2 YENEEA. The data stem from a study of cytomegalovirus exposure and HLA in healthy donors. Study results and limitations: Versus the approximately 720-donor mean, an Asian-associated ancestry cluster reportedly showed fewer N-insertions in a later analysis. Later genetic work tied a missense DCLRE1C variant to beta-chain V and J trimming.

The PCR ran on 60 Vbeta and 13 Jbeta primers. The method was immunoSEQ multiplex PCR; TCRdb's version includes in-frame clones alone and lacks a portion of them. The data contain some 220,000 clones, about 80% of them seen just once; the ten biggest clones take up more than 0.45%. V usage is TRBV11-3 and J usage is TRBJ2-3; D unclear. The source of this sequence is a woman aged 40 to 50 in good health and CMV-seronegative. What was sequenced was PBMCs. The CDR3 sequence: CASSWASTDTQYF. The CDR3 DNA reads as TGTGCCAGCAGCTGGGCCTCGACGGATACGCAGTATTTT.